This TCR beta chain comes out of a study of blood T cell repertoires in COVID-19. Whole-study context: Specimens from acute and convalescent COVID-19 originated in the United States, Italy and Spain. Nucleic acid was either cDNA or gDNA, and it came from T cells, B-cell-depleted T cells, or PBMCs.

Per the authors' pipeline: Estimates of nucleated cell counts were drawn from the amplification of reference gene primers. Here immunoSEQ multiplex PCR was the method, and the copy in TCRdb shows in-frame clones only, minus some. D and trimming come from the DNA, and the V and J calls and clone size come from that table. Of more than 200,000 clones listed, about four fifths are singletons. Trimming stripped 3 bases from V and 1 base from J, with 17 bases between. The CDR3 spans 17 residues. Germline values: CDR1 SGHRS, CDR2 YFSETQ. This rearrangement joins TRBV5-1 to TRBJ1-3; D gene unclear. The receptor was isolated from a woman aged 40 to 49 with active or convalescent COVID-19. The sample was peripheral blood. Here the CDR3 reads CASSSMTPTLSGNTIYF. The CDR3, as DNA: TGCGCCAGCAGCTCAATGACACCAACTCTTTCTGGAAACACCATATATTTT.